This TCR beta chain is from a study of human T cells and chemical hapten exposure. Broader study findings: The immune response of these alopecia patients might not match healthy individuals'.

This clonotype was seen repeatedly, ten times or more. Antigen unknown. As to time point: pre-sensitization, week 0. This sample's treatment: therapeutic diphenylcyclopropenone sensitization with weekly scalp DPC. Participating donors were patients with alopecia, aged 18 to 70 years, considered appropriate candidates for DPC. V lost 6 bases to trimming and J lost 2 bases; unmatched junction nucleotides: 6. The CDR3 sequence is 14 residues long. Germline CDR1 reads MDHEN; CDR2 reads SYDVKM. TCRdb reprocessed the RACE reads with MiXCR, giving one entry per CDR3 protein. The sample lists fewer than 60,000 distinct CDR3 sequences; about 11% were seen once.

The source material was whole blood, sampled in connection with sensitization to the hapten diphenylcyclopropenone (DPC). The chain uses TRBV28 and TRBJ2-7; the match to TRBD1 covers 8 bases. The sequence was obtained from a woman in her forties with alopecia areata. Some clones in this sample may be carry-over from other donors' samples. The CDR3 protein is CASRRSQGAYEQYF. The CDR3 DNA follows: TGTGCCAGCAGAAGATCACAGGGGGCCTACGAGCAGTACTTC.